Sequencing of this TCR beta chain was carried out in a study of early T cells in non-severe SARS-CoV-2 infection. For the study at large: Sequencing of bulk RNA from unsorted whole blood was done, without chain pairing.

Study conclusions and caveats: Comparison of clonotypes with VDJdb favored anti-spike CD8 responses while missing private and CD4 specificities.

The library protocol tagged individual cDNA molecules with unique molecular identifiers. Each CDR3 protein is one row after TCRdb ran MiXCR on the 5' RACE reads. Of under 85,000 distinct CDR3 sequences in the sample, approximately 13% are singletons; the top ten hold about 5%. Regarding this clonotype: What it binds is unknown.

CDR1 is MNHEY and CDR2 is SMNVEV in the germline V gene (reference sequence). V dropped 6 bases and J dropped 7 bases, with 18 bases sitting between them. CDR3 length: 15 residues. Sequencing input: whole blood. This sequence was found in an adult who was a healthcare worker with PCR-confirmed SARS-CoV-2 infection or an uninfected control (not recorded which). The chain combines TRBV27 with TRBJ2-2, with D perhaps TRBD2 (5 bases). DNA for the CDR3: TGTGCCAGCAGCGAGGGAGCCTCCGGTATCGGGGAGCTGTTTTTT. Its translation is CASSEGASGIGELFF.